This TCR beta chain originates from a study of blood T cells in healthy people across ages. Trimming removed 1 base at V and 5 bases at J, with 13 bases between. Germline V lookup: CDR1 SGHRS, CDR2 YFSETQ. This CDR3 has 15 amino acids. PCR was performed a second time for 7 to 11 cycles using a sample-barcoded 5' primer and a J-beta primer mix. TCRdb used MiXCR to reprocess the 5' RACE reads, holding one entry per CDR3 protein. The sample records 1.5 million to 2 million distinct CDR3 sequences, about 30% being singletons. The sequenced material came from blood. V gene TRBV5-1 combines with J gene TRBJ2-1; tentatively, D is TRBD1 (6 bases). This receptor was identified in a woman in her twenties or thirties in good health. The CDR3 sequence: CASSLIQGSNNEQFF. The DNA for the CDR3 is TGCGCCAGCAGCTTGATTCAGGGGAGTAACAATGAGCAGTTCTTC.